This entry features one TCR beta chain sequence. Its antigen is not known. V shed 0 bases and J shed 2 bases, with 7 bases lying between them. Germline values: CDR1 MGHRA, CDR2 YSYEKL. The CDR3 has 14 amino acids. This specimen belongs to a study of T-cell memory formation after mild COVID-19. Study-level points and caveats: Later expanders leaned toward CD4+, whereas clones contracting from day 15 to 85 were balanced CD4/CD8. Some clones that responded were present in memory (sampled pre-infection), which suggests cross-reactive memory joined. Contracting CD4+ clones were located mainly in CM and EM, and CD8+ clones in EMRA.

TCR alpha and TCR beta cDNA libraries carrying sample barcodes and UMIs were produced by 5'RACE using constant-segment primers. MiXCR was run by TCRdb on the 5' RACE reads, yielding one entry per CDR3 protein. The sample yields tens of thousands of distinct CDR3 sequences, 25% to 30% seen once. The chain has TRBV4-1 and TRBJ2-5; the D is unclear. The receptor was isolated from a man aged 18 to 30 who had mild COVID-19 (a few samples of this study predate the infection). Cell type and time point are not known. Source material: PBMCs or a T cell subset sorted from them (not recorded which). CDR3 coding DNA: TGCGCCAGCAGCCAAGATGGTCGGCAAGAGACCCAGTACTTC. Translation: CASSQDGRQETQYF.